The next 3 T cell receptor beta chains were all read from a single sample in a study of T cell repertoires in cytomegalovirus infection (dated by TCRdb to the late 2010s). In light of the paper, this sample's treatment or condition label describes: in vitro stimulation with specific CMV peptide epitopes to enrich CMV-specific T cells. Instrument on record: Illumina HiSeq 1500. TCRdb applied fastp at Q25 and MiXCR to the public reads, then kept only in-frame beta chains. CDR3 protein duplicates are merged, each entry listing the most common genes and DNA. The sample table shows some 920,000 distinct CDR3 sequences, and roughly 30% are seen once. Over 12% of the sample comes from the top ten. Which antigens these TCRs recognize remains unknown. Material: cultured CD8+ T cells from PBMCs, obtained from culture after CMV antigen stimulation. The receptors were sampled from a human donor in good health (CMV status not recorded). Some clones in this sample may be carry-over from other donors' samples.

J is TRBJ1-5 and V is TRBV2; TRBD1 is a possible D gene (5 bases). The length of the CDR3 is 16 residues. V gave up 3 bases and J gave up 0 bases, with 12 bases separating them. CDR1 SNHLY and CDR2 FYNNEI come from the germline V gene. CDR3 bases: TGTGCCAGCAGTGAGACAGATTTAAATAGCAATCAGCCCCAGCATTTT. Protein product: CASSETDLNSNQPQHF.

The rearrangement joins TRBV7-9 to TRBJ2-1, with a tentative D call TRBD1 (6 bases). The CDR3 runs to 13 residues. Trimming removed 8 bases from V and 5 bases from J, with 13 bases in between. From germline, CDR1 is SEHNR and CDR2 FQNEAQ (reference sequence). The CDR3 region is CASLSGQNNEQFF. The CDR3 nucleotides read TGTGCCAGCCTAAGTGGACAGAACAATGAGCAGTTCTTC.

The genes are TRBV11-3 and TRBJ2-1; 7 bases agree with TRBD1. The length of the CDR3 is 13 residues. The V segment lost 6 bases and the J segment 10 bases; nucleotides outside the gene matches: 9. Looked up from germline, CDR1 is SGHNT and CDR2 is YENEEA. The CDR3 reads CASSTYRGEEQFF. The CDR3 nucleotides read TGTGCCAGCAGTACGTACAGGGGTGAAGAGCAGTTCTTC.